These 16 T cell receptor beta chains were sequenced from one sample in a study of cytomegalovirus exposure and HLA in healthy donors. PCR employed 60 Vbeta and 13 Jbeta primers. Sequencing used immunoSEQ multiplex PCR; TCRdb keeps in-frame clones, though not all of them. This table holds about 130,000 clones, approximately 61% found once. Sequencing was performed on PBMCs. These receptors were collected from a human donor in good health.

The genes are TRBV27 and TRBJ2-7; 9 bases align to TRBD1. CDR3 size: 15 residues. The V gene end was trimmed by 5 bases and the J gene end by 3 bases; junction bases not matched to a gene: 8. Germline CDR1 MNHEY, CDR2 SMNVEV (reference sequence). CDR3 amino acids: CASSPRTGEGYEQYF. For the CDR3, the DNA is TGTGCCAGCAGTCCCCGGACAGGGGAGGGCTACGAGCAGTACTTC.

This clone showed up just once. The rearrangement joins TRBV27 to TRBJ2-3; TRBD2 aligns across 12 bases. V was pared by 0 bases and J by 6 bases, with 7 bases of the junction left unmatched. Germline V gene sequence: CDR1 MNHEY, CDR2 SMNVEV (reference sequence). The CDR3 sequence is 17 residues long. The CDR3 DNA follows: TGTGCCAGCAGTTTATCGCCTAGCGGGAGGGCCTTTGATACGCAGTATTTT. This codes for CASSLSPSGRAFDTQYF.

The chain employs TRBV5-6 and TRBJ2-6, with 7 bases identical to TRBD2. The germline V gene encodes CDR1 SGHDT and CDR2 YYEEEE. J lost 13 bases, V lost 2 bases, and 6 bases had no gene match. There are 13 residues in the CDR3. The CDR3 DNA reads as TGTGCCAGCAGCTTCCCTAGGGGAGGGGTCCTGACTTTC. Translating it yields CASSFPRGGVLTF.

The chain employs TRBV18 and TRBJ2-7; TRBD2 matches 8 bases. V dropped 4 bases and J dropped 4; count of bases not matched to a gene: 3. The CDR3 is 13 amino acids. Germline V CDR1 and CDR2: KGHSH, LQKENI. CDR3 nucleotides: TGTGCCAGCTCACGCCTAGCGGGTTACGAGCAGTACTTC. It specifies CASSRLAGYEQYF.

J is TRBJ1-2 and V is TRBV13; D possibly corresponds to TRBD1 (6 bases). CDR3 length: 14 amino acids. CDR1 is PRHDT and CDR2 is FYEKMQ in the germline V gene (reference sequence). V was clipped by 2 bases and J by 2 bases, with 9 bases between them. CDR3 sequence: CASSLSQGNYGYTF. The CDR3 DNA reads as TGTGCCAGCAGCTTATCCCAGGGGAACTATGGCTACACCTTC.

The chain couples TRBV5-1 to TRBJ2-2; D perhaps matches TRBD1 (6 bases). The CDR3 spans 17 residues. Per the germline V gene, CDR1 is SGHRS and CDR2 is YFSETQ. Trimming took 4 bases from V and 0 from J, leaving 16 bases between them. DNA for the CDR3: TGCGCCAGCAGCGCGACCGGGACACGTACGAACACCGGGGAGCTGTTTTTT. This translates into CASSATGTRTNTGELFF. Complete variable domain (other parts from reference TRBV5-1 and TRBJ2-2): KAGVTQTPRYLIKTRGQQVTLSCSPISGHRSVSWYQQTPGQGLQFLFEYFSETQRNKGNFPGRFSGRQFSNSRSEMNVSTLELGDSALYLCASSATGTRTNTGELFFGEGSRLTVL.

This clone was observed a single time. The chain uses TRBV18 and TRBJ2-7, with 8 bases matching TRBD2. The V and J ends lost 2 bases and 0 bases, in that order; junction bases with no gene match: 6. CDR1 and CDR2 from the germline V gene are KGHSH and LQKENI. The CDR3 sequence is 16 residues long. In nucleotides, the CDR3 is TGTGCCAGCTCACCAGAAGCGGGAGTGAACTCCTACGAGCAGTACTTC. It codes for CASSPEAGVNSYEQYF.

The J gene is TRBJ2-7, the V gene TRBV5-5; 9 bases agree with TRBD1. Germline assignment: CDR1 SGHKS and CDR2 YYEKEE (reference sequence). V dropped 4 bases and J dropped 7; count of bases not matched to a gene: 12. CDR3 length: 15 amino acids. For the CDR3, the DNA is TGTGCCAGCAGCAAAGGACCGGACAGGGGTGGGGAGCAGTACTTC. Its protein is CASSKGPDRGGEQYF.

Only a few counts were recorded for this clone. CDR3 DNA: TGTGCCAGCAGCCAGGGGGGATTCGGAGATACGCAGTATTTT. This sequence encodes CASSQGGFGDTQYF. V is TRBV6-1 and J is TRBJ2-3; D perhaps matches TRBD1 (7 bases). V was shortened by 6 bases and J by 5 bases, with 15 bases between the two germline ends. The CDR3 loop spans 14 amino acids. Germline V CDR1 and CDR2: MNHNS, SASEGT.

The chain combines TRBV12-5 with TRBJ2-5; D is undetermined. Germline V gene lookup returns CDR1 LGHNT and CDR2 FRNRAP. The CDR3 has 16 amino acids. The V and J ends lost 0 bases and 1 base respectively, with 12 bases between them. CDR3 in amino acids: CASGLVRGTGQETQYF. In nucleotides, the CDR3 is TGTGCTAGTGGTTTGGTAAGAGGCACCGGCCAAGAGACCCAGTACTTC.

The V gene is TRBV7-8, the J gene TRBJ2-2; TRBD2 matches at 7 bases. CDR1 SGHVS and CDR2 FQNEAQ come from the germline V gene. The CDR3 is 17 residues long. Germline trimming cut 5 bases from V and 5 bases from J; bases unmatched to any gene: 14. The CDR3 is CASSHPTSPMGTGELFF. The CDR3 coding sequence is TGTGCCAGCAGCCACCCGACTAGCCCGATGGGTACCGGGGAGCTGTTTTTT.

The gene calls are TRBV4-1 and TRBJ1-5; D gene uncertain. The CDR3 is 15 residues long. Germline CDR1 and CDR2: MGHRA and YSYEKL. V was trimmed by 4 bases and J by 5 bases, leaving 15 bases between them. Here the CDR3 reads CASSPEERGHQPQHF. In DNA form, the CDR3 reads TGCGCCAGCAGCCCCGAAGAAAGAGGGCATCAGCCCCAGCATTTT.

The V call is TRBV5-1, the J call TRBJ2-1; D not resolved. CDR3 length equals 18 residues. The germline CDR1 and CDR2 sequences are SGHRS and YFSETQ. The V end was cut by 0 bases, the J end by 0 bases, with 16 bases between. The CDR3 spells CASSLADSRKSSYNEQFF. The CDR3 DNA follows: TGCGCCAGCAGCTTGGCCGATTCTAGGAAGAGCTCCTACAATGAGCAGTTCTTC.

This clone came up a few times. The chain combines TRBV4-1 with TRBJ2-3; D may be TRBD2 (6 bases). Germline V lookup: CDR1 MGHRA, CDR2 YSYEKL. Trimming removed 4 bases from V and 8 bases from J, with 19 bases in between. The CDR3 has 15 amino acids. The CDR3 region has the DNA TGCGCCAGCAGCCCACAACCGGCTAGCGAAGGTACGCAGTATTTT. Protein: CASSPQPASEGTQYF.

This CDR3 reads CASSFKGTRNTGELFF. In nucleotides, the CDR3 is TGTGCCAGCAGCTTCAAAGGGACAAGGAACACCGGGGAGCTGTTTTTT. The chain is built from TRBV7-9 and TRBJ2-2; maybe TRBD1 (6 bases). The CDR3 is made up of 16 amino acids. In germline, CDR1 is SEHNR, CDR2 FQNEAQ (reference sequence). V dropped 3 bases and J dropped 1 base, with 12 bases sitting between them.

This chain links TRBV5-1 with TRBJ2-5; 8 bases are a match to TRBD2. The germline CDR1 and CDR2 sequences are SGHRS and YFSETQ. V shed 4 bases, J shed 5 bases, and the junction held 16 bases outside the gene matches. The CDR3 length is 17 residues. The CDR3 DNA reads TGCGCCAGCAGCAAATCGAGTCCTAGCGGGTGGGGGGAGACCCAGTACTTC. Its translation is CASSKSSPSGWGETQYF. Full variable domain (outside the CDR3, taken from reference TRBV5-1 and TRBJ2-5): KAGVTQTPRYLIKTRGQQVTLSCSPISGHRSVSWYQQTPGQGLQFLFEYFSETQRNKGNFPGRFSGRQFSNSRSEMNVSTLELGDSALYLCASSKSSPSGWGETQYFGPGTRLLVL.